The 13 T cell receptor beta chains reported below all come from one sample, sequenced in a study of T-cell reconstitution after alpha-beta-depleted transplantation in children. Molecular barcoding with unique molecular identifiers was used for the TCRbeta library. A single record per CDR3 protein comes from TCRdb applying MiXCR to the PCR reads. The data contain roughly 670,000 distinct CDR3 sequences, around 13% of them seen just once; the ten biggest clones take up around 0.76%. The sequenced sample was PBMCs, obtained before TCRalphabeta/CD19-depleted stem cell transplant. The source is a girl between 2 and 10 years old with congenital amegakaryocytic thrombocytopenia, due to receive a stem cell transplant.

This clonotype was seen many times. The chain employs TRBV7-9 and TRBJ1-1; D remains ambiguous. The length of the CDR3 is 14 residues. Trimming removed 0 bases from V and 3 bases from J, with 8 bases in between. Germline V CDR1 and CDR2: SEHNR, FQNEAQ (reference sequence). CDR3 nucleotide sequence: TGTGCCAGCAGCTTAGCGCCGTCGGACACTGAAGCTTTCTTT. It is translated as CASSLAPSDTEAFF. Full variable domain (outside the CDR3, taken from reference TRBV7-9 and TRBJ1-1): DTGVSQNPRHKITKRGQNVTFRCDPISEHNRLYWYRQTLGQGPEFLTYFQNEAQLEKSRLLSDRFSAERPKGSFSTLEIQRTEQGDSAMYLCASSLAPSDTEAFFGQGTRLTVV.

This clonotype was observed at least ten times. The chain joins TRBV7-9 to TRBJ1-3; D gene uncertain. The CDR3 extends over 15 amino acids. Trimming took 5 bases from V and 5 from J, leaving 16 bases between them. Germline CDR1 reads SEHNR; CDR2 reads FQNEAQ (reference sequence). The CDR3 here is CASSANNDFRNTIYF. CDR3 coding DNA: TGTGCCAGCAGCGCAAATAACGATTTCAGAAACACCATATATTTT. The full variable domain, rest sourced from reference TRBV7-9 and TRBJ1-3, is DTGVSQNPRHKITKRGQNVTFRCDPISEHNRLYWYRQTLGQGPEFLTYFQNEAQLEKSRLLSDRFSAERPKGSFSTLEIQRTEQGDSAMYLCASSANNDFRNTIYFGEGSWLTVV.

This clonotype was detected only once. This rearrangement joins TRBV5-4 to TRBJ2-5; TRBD2 is a possible D gene (5 bases). The CDR3 spans 16 residues. Germline V gene data show CDR1 as SGHNT and CDR2 as YYREEE (reference sequence). V was shortened by 4 bases and J by 5 bases, with 21 bases between the two germline ends. The DNA for the CDR3 is TGTGCCAGCAGCCTTTCTACTAAGCGGTTGGGGGAGACCCAGTACTTC. It specifies CASSLSTKRLGETQYF.

This clonotype was recorded at least ten times. This rearrangement joins TRBV5-1 to TRBJ2-2; D assignment may be TRBD1 or TRBD2 (5 bases each). V gave up 3 bases and J gave up 0 bases, with 12 bases separating them. CDR1 SGHRS and CDR2 YFSETQ come from the germline V gene. The CDR3 is 16 residues long. In DNA, the CDR3 is TGCGCCAGCAGCTCGGGGACCGCCGCGAACACCGGGGAGCTGTTTTTT. Translating it yields CASSSGTAANTGELFF.

The chain couples TRBV29-1 to TRBJ2-3; D assignment may be TRBD1 or TRBD2 (7 bases each). CDR3 size: 16 residues. CDR1 and CDR2 (germline): SQVTM, ANQGSEA. Trimming removed 2 bases at V and 2 bases at J, with 17 bases between. DNA of the CDR3: TGCAGCGTTGAATCCGGAGCGGGACAGCCCACAGATACGCAGTATTTT. Amino acid sequence: CSVESGAGQPTDTQYF.

The chain carries TRBV5-3 and TRBJ2-7; tentatively, D is TRBD1 or TRBD2 (6 bases each). TRBV5-3 is assigned to the ORF class and has an uncertain function. V dropped 4 bases and J dropped 2 bases, with 25 bases sitting between them. This CDR3 spans 18 amino acids. The CDR3 DNA is TGTGCCAGAAGCCGGAGGGGGAATCCTTCCCATGGACCCTACGAGCAGTACTTC. It yields the protein CARSRRGNPSHGPYEQYF.

The table lists this clonotype with a few counts. The genes are TRBV4-1 and TRBJ2-7; maybe TRBD2 (6 bases). The CDR3 consists of 18 residues. In germline, CDR1 is MGHRA, CDR2 YSYEKL. Deletions cut 1 base from V and 5 bases from J, with 24 bases between. The DNA of the CDR3 is TGCGCCAGCAGCCAAGTTCAATTCTGGAGGGAGGCAAGGGACGAGCAGTACTTC. This encodes CASSQVQFWREARDEQYF.

V is TRBV7-6 and J is TRBJ2-1, with 10 bases lining up with TRBD2. The germline CDR1 and CDR2 sequences are SGHVS and FNYEAQ. The CDR3 contains 19 residues. With 5 bases clipped from V and 2 bases from J, the junction kept 15 bases outside the gene matches. CDR3 region: CASSKRILSSGSTYNEQFF. The CDR3 nucleotides are TGTGCCAGCAGCAAGCGAATTCTTTCTAGCGGGAGCACCTACAATGAGCAGTTCTTC.

This clonotype was detected many times. This chain links TRBV24-1 with TRBJ1-5; possibly TRBD1 for D (6 bases). Germline loops: CDR1 KGHDR, CDR2 SFDVKD. V was shortened by 7 bases and J by 3 bases, with 9 bases between the two germline ends. The CDR3 is 13 residues long. In nucleotides, the CDR3 is TGTGCCACCAGCCGGGACAACAATCAGCCCCAGCATTTT. Amino acid sequence: CATSRDNNQPQHF.

This clonotype was picked up a small number of times. The V gene is TRBV6-2 or TRBV6-3, the J gene TRBJ2-5, with a possible D match to TRBD2 (5 bases). The CDR3 runs to 16 residues. Trimming shortened V by 2 bases and J by 5 bases, and 18 bases separated the two germline ends. In germline, CDR1 is MNHEY, CDR2 SVGEGT. The DNA of the CDR3 is TGTGCCAGCAGTTACAAGTCAGCCCGGGAAGGGGAGACCCAGTACTTC. This gives the protein CASSYKSAREGETQYF.

This clonotype was seen repeatedly, ten times or more. The chain has TRBV5-1 and TRBJ1-1; D unresolved. CDR3 length: 14 amino acids. Trimming removed 0 bases at V and 1 base at J, with 7 bases between. Germline values: CDR1 SGHRS, CDR2 YFSETQ. CDR3 residues: CASSLDGSNTEAFF. In DNA form, the CDR3 reads TGCGCCAGCAGCTTGGACGGATCGAACACTGAAGCTTTCTTT. The full variable domain, its missing parts supplied by reference TRBV5-1 and TRBJ1-1, is KAGVTQTPRYLIKTRGQQVTLSCSPISGHRSVSWYQQTPGQGLQFLFEYFSETQRNKGNFPGRFSGRQFSNSRSEMNVSTLELGDSALYLCASSLDGSNTEAFFGQGTRLTVV.

In its sample, this clonotype was seen many times. The chain employs TRBV20-1 and TRBJ1-2; the match to TRBD1 covers 7 bases. The J segment lost 0 bases and the V segment lost 7 bases, leaving 2 bases of the junction unmatched. This CDR3 region has 12 residues. The germline gives CDR1 DFQATT, CDR2 SNEGSKA (reference sequence). The chain's CDR3 is CSGDSTNYGYTF. CDR3 DNA: TGCAGTGGGGACAGTACTAACTATGGCTACACCTTC.

At least ten counts were recorded for this clonotype. The chain joins TRBV6-1 to TRBJ2-3; 12 nucleotides line up with TRBD2. Trimming cost V 6 bases and J 5 bases; bases outside gene matches: 12. The CDR3 is 17 amino acids. Germline V gene data show CDR1 as MNHNS and CDR2 as SASEGT. The CDR3 nucleotides read TGTGCCAGCAGCCGACTAGCGGGAGCGGCCGGAGAAGATACGCAGTATTTT. Translating it yields CASSRLAGAAGEDTQYF.